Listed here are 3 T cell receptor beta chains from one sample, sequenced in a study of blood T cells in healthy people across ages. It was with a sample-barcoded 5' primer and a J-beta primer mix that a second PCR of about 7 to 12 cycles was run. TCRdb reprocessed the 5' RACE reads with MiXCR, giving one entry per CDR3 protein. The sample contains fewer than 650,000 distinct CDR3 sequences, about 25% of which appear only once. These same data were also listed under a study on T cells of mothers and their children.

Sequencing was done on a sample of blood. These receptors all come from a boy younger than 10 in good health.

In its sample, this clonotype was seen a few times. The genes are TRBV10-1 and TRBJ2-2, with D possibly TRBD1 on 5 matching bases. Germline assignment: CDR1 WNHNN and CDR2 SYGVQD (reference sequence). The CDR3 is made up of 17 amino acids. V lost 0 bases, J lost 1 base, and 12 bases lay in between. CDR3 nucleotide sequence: TGCGCCAGCAGTGAGTCGAAAGGACAAGTGAACACCGGGGAGCTGTTTTTT. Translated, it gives CASSESKGQVNTGELFF.

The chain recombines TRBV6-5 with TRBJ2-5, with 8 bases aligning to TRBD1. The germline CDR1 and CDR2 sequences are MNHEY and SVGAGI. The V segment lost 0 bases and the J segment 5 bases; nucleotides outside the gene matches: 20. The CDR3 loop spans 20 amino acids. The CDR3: CASSYSARTAGRGRWETQYF. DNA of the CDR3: TGTGCCAGCAGTTACTCGGCCCGTACCGCTGGCAGGGGGCGTTGGGAGACCCAGTACTTC.

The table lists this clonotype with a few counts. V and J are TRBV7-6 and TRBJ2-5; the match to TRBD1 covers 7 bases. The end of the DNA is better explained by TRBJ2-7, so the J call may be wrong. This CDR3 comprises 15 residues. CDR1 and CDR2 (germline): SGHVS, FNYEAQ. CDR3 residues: CASSLESGGYYEQYF. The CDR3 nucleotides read TGTGCCAGCAGCTTAGAATCAGGGGGATACTACGAGCAGTACTTC.